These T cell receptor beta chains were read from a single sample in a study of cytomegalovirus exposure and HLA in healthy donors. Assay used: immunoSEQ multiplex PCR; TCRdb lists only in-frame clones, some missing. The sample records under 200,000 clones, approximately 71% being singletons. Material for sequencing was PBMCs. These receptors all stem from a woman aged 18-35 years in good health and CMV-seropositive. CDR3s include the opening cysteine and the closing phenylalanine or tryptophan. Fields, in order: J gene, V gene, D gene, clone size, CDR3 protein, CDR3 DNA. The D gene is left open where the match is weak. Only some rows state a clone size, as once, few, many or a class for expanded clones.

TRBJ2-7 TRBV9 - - CASSPQPHVPEQYF TGTGCCAGCAGTCCCCAACCACACGTCCCTGAGCAGTACTTC
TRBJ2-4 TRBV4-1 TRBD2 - CASSQRAGVAKNIQYF TGCGCCAGCAGCCAAAGGGCGGGGGTAGCCAAAAACATTCAGTACTTC
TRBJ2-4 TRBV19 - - CASSIRGINIQYF TGTGCCAGTAGTATACGGGGGATAAACATTCAGTACTTC
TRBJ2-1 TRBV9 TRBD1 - CASSARTGGAQFF TGTGCCAGCAGCGCCCGGACAGGGGGCGCGCAGTTCTTC
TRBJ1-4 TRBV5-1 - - CASSLEGATNEKLFF TGCGCCAGCAGCTTGGAAGGGGCAACTAATGAAAAACTGTTTTTT
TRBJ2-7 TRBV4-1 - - CASSQAPGTRTYEQYF TGCGCCAGCAGCCAAGCCCCCGGGACAAGGACCTACGAGCAGTACTTC
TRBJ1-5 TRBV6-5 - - CASSYPTEGNNQPQHF TGTGCCAGCAGTTACCCGACCGAGGGAAACAATCAGCCCCAGCATTTT
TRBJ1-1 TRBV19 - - CASSIGRTGTEAFF TGTGCCAGTAGTATCGGCAGGACTGGGACTGAAGCTTTCTTT
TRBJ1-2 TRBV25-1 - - CASRDRTAQTYGYTF TGTGCCAGCCGTGACCGGACAGCCCAAACCTATGGCTACACCTTT
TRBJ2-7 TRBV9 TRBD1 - CASSGGGTGPYEQYF TGTGCCAGCAGCGGCGGCGGGACAGGGCCCTACGAGCAGTACTTC
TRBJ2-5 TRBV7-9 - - CASSQRVGETQYF TGTGCCAGCAGCCAGAGGGTCGGGGAGACCCAGTACTTC
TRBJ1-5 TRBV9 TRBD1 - CASSPGQKFQPQHF TGTGCCAGCAGCCCGGGACAGAAATTTCAGCCCCAGCATTTT
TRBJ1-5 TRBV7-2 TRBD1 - CASSPQGERGQPQHF TGTGCCAGCAGCCCCCAGGGGGAAAGGGGTCAGCCCCAGCATTTT
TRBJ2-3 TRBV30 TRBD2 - CAWRPSPTSGGAPDTQYF TGTGCCTGGAGGCCATCCCCGACTAGCGGGGGGGCCCCAGATACGCAGTATTTT
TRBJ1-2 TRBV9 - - CASSRGDNSYGYTF TGTGCCAGCAGCCGGGGGGATAACTCCTATGGCTACACCTTC
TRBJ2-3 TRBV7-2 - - CASSSLITDTQYF TGTGCCAGCAGCTCCCTTATTACAGATACGCAGTATTTT
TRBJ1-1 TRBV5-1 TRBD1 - CASSLEGQGESAEAFF TGCGCCAGCAGCTTGGAGGGACAGGGGGAGAGTGCTGAAGCTTTCTTT
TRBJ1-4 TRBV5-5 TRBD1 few CASSYRGELFF TGTGCCAGCAGCTACAGGGGGGAACTGTTTTTT
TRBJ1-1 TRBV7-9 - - CASSLGSTGSTEAFF TGTGCCAGCAGCTTAGGGAGCACAGGGAGCACTGAAGCTTTCTTT
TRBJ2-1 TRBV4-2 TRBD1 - CASSQRIQGADNEQFF TGTGCCAGCAGCCAGAGAATCCAGGGGGCGGACAATGAGCAGTTCTTC
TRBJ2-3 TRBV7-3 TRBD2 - CASSIGLAGSDTQYF TGTGCCAGCAGCATCGGACTAGCGGGGTCAGATACGCAGTATTTT
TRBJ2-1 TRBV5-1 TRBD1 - CASSLAGQENNEQFF TGCGCCAGCAGCTTGGCGGGACAGGAGAACAATGAGCAGTTCTTC
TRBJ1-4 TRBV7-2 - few CASSPDSKLFF TGTGCCAGCAGCCCCGACTCAAAACTGTTTTTT
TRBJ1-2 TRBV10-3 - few CAISSEVSDGYTF TGTGCCATCAGTAGCGAGGTATCGGATGGCTACACCTTC
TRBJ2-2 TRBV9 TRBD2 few CASSFRLAGGRGHANTGELFF TGTGCCAGCAGCTTCCGACTAGCGGGGGGGCGCGGTCACGCGAACACCGGGGAGCTGTTTTTT
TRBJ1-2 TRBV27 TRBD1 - CASSPPGQGFYGYTF TGTGCCAGCAGTCCGCCGGGACAGGGATTCTATGGCTACACCTTC